This paragraph covers one T cell receptor beta chain sequence. Its antigen remains unknown. The CDR3 totals 13 residues. Germline V gene sequence: CDR1 MRHNA, CDR2 SNTAGT. V lost 10 bases and J 5 bases, leaving 14 bases between the germline ends. The data were obtained in a study of cytomegalovirus exposure and HLA in healthy donors. Study results and limitations: Several of the most significant clusters were apparently associated with common viral pathogens in a later analysis. The study listed approximately 170 cytomegalovirus-associated TCR beta chains.

Each donor was nominally healthy when sampled (though unrecorded immune exposures were likely). Both 60 Vbeta primers and 13 Jbeta primers went into the PCR. Repertoires were generated with immunoSEQ multiplex PCR, while TCRdb's copy carries only in-frame clones and drops some. The repertoire holds 80,000 to 100,000 clones, with about four fifths as singletons. The sample consisted of PBMCs. This TCR was recovered from a man aged 35 to 55 in good health and CMV-seropositive. The chain employs TRBV6-4 and TRBJ1-4; possibly TRBD1 for D (6 bases). CDR3 nucleotides: TGTGCCACCCTAGGACAGAAAAATGAAAAACTGTTTTTT. Protein sequence: CATLGQKNEKLFF.